The rows below give T cell receptor beta chains drawn from one sample of a study of cytomegalovirus exposure and HLA in healthy donors. Produced via immunoSEQ multiplex PCR; TCRdb's table is partial and in-frame only. This table holds 180,000 or so clones, approximately 82% found once. Sequencing was carried out using PBMCs. The receptor set was obtained from a male donor in good health and CMV-seronegative. Both conserved end residues are part of each CDR3. The order of the fields is D gene, clone size, CDR3 length, J gene, V gene, CDR3 DNA, CDR3 protein. D genes are given only for firm matches. For some rows the clone size is stated as once, few or many, or as a class when expanded; others skip it.

>TRBD1|-|15|TRBJ1-1|TRBV28
TGTGCCAGCAGTTTACCTGGGACAGCAACCGCTGAAGCTTTCTTT
CASSLPGTATAEAFF
>-|few|13|TRBJ2-7|TRBV28
TGTGCCAGCAGTTTATCAGCGGTCTACGAGCAGTACTTC
CASSLSAVYEQYF
>-|-|14|TRBJ1-1|TRBV7-3
TGTGCCAGCAGCTCAGGCAGGGGCACATCTGAAGCTTTCTTT
CASSSGRGTSEAFF
>-|-|18|TRBJ2-7|TRBV7-8
TGTGCCAGCAGCTTTGGGTTCGGCGGGGGCCTTATCTCCTACGAGCAGTACTTC
CASSFGFGGGLISYEQYF
>-|-|21|TRBJ2-2|TRBV7-6
TGTGCCAGCAGCCTAGGGAGGGAGACTGGGGGGGCCTTAACGAGCACCGGGGAGCTGTTTTTT
CASSLGRETGGALTSTGELFF
>TRBD1|-|14|TRBJ1-1|TRBV30
TGTGCCTGGAGCACCGGGACAGGGAACACTGAAGCTTTCTTT
CAWSTGTGNTEAFF
>-|-|18|TRBJ2-1|TRBV12-5
TGTGCTAGTGGTTCCGGTTCTAAGACTGATGACTCCTACAATGAGCAGTTCTTC
CASGSGSKTDDSYNEQFF
>-|once|13|TRBJ2-1|TRBV4-3
TGCGCCAGCAGCCAGGACATGGGAGGTGAGCAGTTCTTC
CASSQDMGGEQFF
>-|-|16|TRBJ1-4|TRBV4-3
TGCGCCAGCAGCCAAGATGGGGCTGGGGGCAACGAAAAACTGTTTTTT
CASSQDGAGGNEKLFF
>-|-|18|TRBJ2-6|TRBV19
TGTGCCAGTAGTATTTTACGACAGACGATCTCTGGGGCCAACGTCCTGACTTTC
CASSILRQTISGANVLTF
>TRBD1|-|16|TRBJ1-3|TRBV4-1
TGCGCCAGCAGCCAAGAGTGGACAGGGGTTGGAAACACCATATATTTT
CASSQEWTGVGNTIYF
>TRBD2|-|14|TRBJ2-7|TRBV5-1
TGCGCCAGCAGCTTGGGTCTAGCGGCCGACGAGCAGTACTTC
CASSLGLAADEQYF
>-|-|15|TRBJ2-6|TRBV19
TGTGCCAGTAGTACCCCCGGGACAGGGGCCAACGTCCTGACTTTC
CASSTPGTGANVLTF
>-|few|16|TRBJ2-7|TRBV18
TGTGCCAGCTCGCCTATTCCGGGCGGGCCCTCCTACGAGCAGTACTTC
CASSPIPGGPSYEQYF
>-|once|11|TRBJ1-1|TRBV30
TGTGCCTGGGGTGATGGACAGGAAGCTTTCTTT
CAWGDGQEAFF
>-|-|17|TRBJ2-1|TRBV14
TGTGCCAGCAGCCAGGACACTCCACTGCTCAACAACAATGAGCAGTTCTTC
CASSQDTPLLNNNEQFF
>TRBD1|-|16|TRBJ1-2|TRBV5-1
TGCGCCAGCAGCTTACGACAGGGGGCCCCTAACTATGGCTACACCTTC
CASSLRQGAPNYGYTF
>-|-|14|TRBJ1-1|TRBV7-9
TGTGCCAGCAGCTTGTTTGGACAGAACACTGAAGCTTTCTTT
CASSLFGQNTEAFF
>-|few|13|TRBJ2-7|TRBV19
TGTGCCAGTAGTATAGCTCCCGGCTACGAGCAGTACTTC
CASSIAPGYEQYF
>TRBD1|-|17|TRBJ2-7|TRBV18
TGTGCCAGCTCCCCTTCTCAGGGGGCCGCGAGCTCCTACGAGCAGTACTTC
CASSPSQGAASSYEQYF
>TRBD1|-|14|TRBJ1-1|TRBV19
TGTGCCAGTCTCGACAGGGGCATGAACACTGAAGCTTTCTTT
CASLDRGMNTEAFF
>TRBD2|-|19|TRBJ2-1|TRBV7-8
TGTGCCAGCAGCCGAGCTAGGACTAGCGGATACGAATGGAGCAATGAGCAGTTCTTC
CASSRARTSGYEWSNEQFF
>-|-|17|TRBJ2-2|TRBV4-2
TGTGCCAGCAGCCTAGAACAGGCTCGACCAAACACCGGGGAGCTGTTTTTT
CASSLEQARPNTGELFF
>-|-|15|TRBJ2-7|TRBV15
TGTGCCACCAGCAGCCCCACGGCGGGGCTGTCCGAGCAGTACTTC
CATSSPTAGLSEQYF
>TRBD1|-|13|TRBJ1-5|TRBV15
TGTGCCACCCGGGACAGGGCCAATCAGCCCCAGCATTTT
CATRDRANQPQHF
>TRBD1|-|15|TRBJ2-5|TRBV19
TGTGCCAGTACCGCCGGGACAGGGGGAGGGGAGACCCAGTACTTC
CASTAGTGGGETQYF
>-|-|18|TRBJ1-4|TRBV25-1
TGTGCCAGCAGTGATCCCCCCCACCGGGACAACACTAATGAAAAACTGTTTTTT
CASSDPPHRDNTNEKLFF
>-|-|16|TRBJ2-2|TRBV4-2
TGTGCCAGCAGCCAAGAACAGCAGATGAACACCGGGGAGCTGTTTTTT
CASSQEQQMNTGELFF